Below, 32 T cell receptor beta chains from the same sample are listed, as sequenced in a study of blood T cell repertoires in COVID-19. The method was immunoSEQ multiplex PCR; TCRdb's version includes in-frame clones alone and lacks a portion of them. Of about 120,000 clones in the sample, around 85% were seen once. The sequenced material came from peripheral blood. The source is a man in his fifties or sixties with acute or convalescent COVID-19.

As DNA, the CDR3 is TGTGCCAGCAGCCAAGATTGGGGGGGTGAAAAACTGTTTTTT. The encoded protein is CASSQDWGGEKLFF. The chain recombines TRBV3-1 (or the pseudogene TRBV3-2) with TRBJ1-4, with D possibly TRBD1 on 5 matching bases. There are 14 residues in the CDR3. Germline assignment: CDR1 LGHDT and CDR2 YNNKEL (reference sequence). Trimming stripped 0 bases from V and 7 bases from J, with 9 bases between.

This clone was detected a few times. The V gene is TRBV7-2, the J gene TRBJ2-1; 8 nucleotides agree with TRBD2. The CDR3 has 16 amino acids. Per the germline V gene, CDR1 is SGHTA and CDR2 is FQGNSA. J was trimmed by 4 bases and V by 5 bases; bases with no gene match: 10. The CDR3 DNA follows: TGTGCCAGCAGCCTCATTAGCGGGAAGCTTTACAATGAGCAGTTCTTC. It specifies CASSLISGKLYNEQFF.

This rearrangement joins TRBV5-8 to TRBJ2-2, with 8 bases fitting TRBD2. The CDR3 runs 15 residues. Germline-derived CDR1 and CDR2 are SGHTS and YDEGEE. The J segment lost 3 bases and the V segment lost 4 bases, leaving 5 bases of the junction unmatched. CDR3 sequence reads: CASSAAGGYTGELFF. CDR3 DNA: TGTGCCAGCAGCGCGGCGGGGGGATACACCGGGGAGCTGTTTTTT.

Comment on this clone: Mismatch with germline at one junction end may stem from a read error. The rearrangement uses TRBV19 and TRBJ2-6; the D gene is possibly TRBD1 (5 bases). This CDR3 is built from 16 residues. CDR1 is LNHDA, CDR2 SQIVND, per germline (reference sequence). The CDR3 region has the DNA TGTGCCAGTAGGATAGGACACCGCTCTGGGGCCAACGTCCTGACTTTC. The encoded protein is CASRIGHRSGANVLTF.

This chain joins TRBV6-5 and TRBJ2-5, with 12 bases identical to TRBD1. The CDR3 sequence is 14 residues long. Germline values: CDR1 MNHEY, CDR2 SVGAGI. V was clipped by 6 bases and J by 4 bases; unmatched bases: 3. The DNA for the CDR3 is TGTGCCAGCAGCACGGGACAGGGGGCAGAGACCCAGTACTTC. It encodes CASSTGQGAETQYF.

This CDR3 is CASSDARGNQPQHF. DNA for the CDR3: TGTGCCAGCAGTGATGCGAGGGGCAATCAGCCCCAGCATTTT. The V gene is TRBV6-6, the J gene TRBJ1-5; no reliable D call. V shed 5 bases and J shed 2 bases, with 10 bases lying between them. The CDR3 sequence is 14 residues long. Germline loops: CDR1 MNHNY, CDR2 SVGAGI (reference sequence).

The gene calls are TRBV9 and TRBJ1-4, with D hard to call. Looked up from germline, CDR1 is SGDLS and CDR2 is YYNGEE. Trimming removed 3 bases from V and 3 bases from J, with 12 bases in between. The CDR3 consists of 15 residues. The CDR3 DNA reads TGTGCCAGCAGCGCCGGGTTAATCCCTAATGAAAAACTGTTTTTT. The encoded protein is CASSAGLIPNEKLFF.

The chain links TRBV21-1 to TRBJ2-7; the D call in the table, TRBD2, was not verified against the DNA. TRBV21-1 is deemed a pseudogene. The CDR3 sequence is 14 residues long. This CDR3 is CASSKESGSYEQYF. The DNA of the CDR3 is TGTGCCAGCAGCAAAGAGTCCGGCTCCTACGAGCAGTACTTC.

The CDR3 loop is CASSQETVYSNQPQHF. CDR3 sequence (DNA): TGCGCCAGCAGCCAGGAGACAGTCTATAGCAATCAGCCCCAGCATTTT. The chain is built from TRBV4-1 and TRBJ1-5; a weak D match, TRBD1 (5 bases). This CDR3 is built from 16 residues. CDR1 and CDR2 from the germline V gene are MGHRA and YSYEKL. The ends were cut back, 3 bases at V and 0 bases at J, with 12 bases in the middle.

This chain connects TRBV24-1 to TRBJ2-1; a weak D match, TRBD2 (6 bases). Germline CDR1 KGHDR, CDR2 SFDVKD. The V gene lost 10 bases and the J gene lost 7 bases, with 13 bases spanning the gap. This CDR3 is built from 12 residues. DNA for the CDR3: TGTGCCACTCGACATGGAGGGAATGAGCAGTTCTTC. This translates into CATRHGGNEQFF.

V usage is TRBV11-1 and J usage is TRBJ2-1, with a possible D match to TRBD1 (7 bases). The CDR3 spans 15 residues. Trimming shortened V by 1 base and J by 5 bases, and 12 bases separated the two germline ends. Germline lookup yields CDR1 SGHAT and CDR2 FQDESV (reference sequence). The CDR3 DNA is TGTGCCAGCAGCTTAGGCCAGGGGGGCCACAATGAGCAGTTCTTC. This gives the protein CASSLGQGGHNEQFF. The variable domain in full, completed from reference TRBV11-1 and TRBJ2-1, reads EAEVAQSPRYKITEKSQAVAFWCDPISGHATLYWYRQILGQGPELLVQFQDESVVDDSQLPKDRFSAERLKGVDSTLKIQPAELGDSAMYLCASSLGQGGHNEQFFGPGTRLTVL.

This clone was picked up one time. The rearrangement links TRBV19 to TRBJ2-7, with 13 bases fitting TRBD2. V was pared by 4 bases and J by 2 bases, with 5 bases of the junction left unmatched. CDR1 LNHDA and CDR2 SQIVND come from the germline V gene (reference sequence). This CDR3 is 16 amino acids long. CDR3 nucleotides: TGTGCCAGTAGTAGAACTAGCGGGAGGGGAGCCTACGAGCAGTACTTC. It codes for CASSRTSGRGAYEQYF.

The rearrangement joins TRBV19 to TRBJ1-5; no clear D. Per the germline V gene, CDR1 is LNHDA and CDR2 is SQIVND (reference sequence). The ends were cut back, 2 bases at V and 4 bases at J, with 6 bases in the middle. The CDR3 is made up of 13 amino acids. CDR3 amino acids: CASSIRENQPQHF. CDR3 DNA: TGTGCCAGTAGTATAAGGGAGAATCAGCCCCAGCATTTT.

V is TRBV18 and J is TRBJ1-5; D uncertain. V lost 4 bases and J 5 bases, leaving 9 bases between the germline ends. CDR1 KGHSH and CDR2 LQKENI come from the germline V gene. The CDR3 consists of 13 residues. CDR3 bases: TGTGCCAGCTCACGACAAAAAGATCAGCCCCAGCATTTT. Residues: CASSRQKDQPQHF.

The V gene is TRBV2, the J gene TRBJ1-4; 7 bases map to TRBD1. The junction had 12 bases not matched to a gene; V was cut back by 10 bases and J by 4 bases. In germline, CDR1 is SNHLY, CDR2 FYNNEI. The CDR3 spans 15 residues. CDR3 DNA sequence: TGTGCCACCGGGGGCCCGGGACAGAGTAATGAAAAACTGTTTTTT. This translates into CATGGPGQSNEKLFF.

J is TRBJ2-2 and V is TRBV19; D remains unclear. Trimming took 4 bases from V and 1 from J, leaving 10 bases between them. Germline values: CDR1 LNHDA, CDR2 SQIVND (reference sequence). This CDR3 region has 15 residues. CDR3: CASSNLGGNTGELFF. CDR3 DNA sequence: TGTGCCAGTAGTAATTTAGGCGGGAACACCGGGGAGCTGTTTTTT.

This clone has a handful of counts. The chain is built from TRBV6-2 or TRBV6-3 and TRBJ2-7, with 12 bases identical to TRBD2. Germline V gene sequence: CDR1 MNHEY, CDR2 SVGEGT. The CDR3 consists of 14 residues. Germline trimming cut 4 bases from V and 3 bases from J; bases unmatched to any gene: 1. CDR3 protein: CASSWTSGIYEQYF. Here the CDR3 DNA reads TGTGCCAGCAGTTGGACTAGCGGGATCTACGAGCAGTACTTC.

Remarks on this clone: At one end the junction does not follow the germline gene, possibly because of a read error. The chain employs TRBV24-1 and TRBJ2-3, with a weak D call TRBD1 (5 bases). CDR1 is KGHDR and CDR2 is SFDVKD in the germline V gene. The CDR3 is 15 residues long. The CDR3 here is CATSDQGILSDTQYF. The CDR3 DNA follows: TGTGCCACAAGTGACCAGGGAATATTGTCAGATACGCAGTATTTT.

The chain recombines TRBV9 with TRBJ2-2, with a tentative D call TRBD1 (6 bases). The CDR3 is 15 amino acids. The ends were cut back, 2 bases at V and 6 bases at J, with 14 bases in the middle. The germline V gene has CDR1 SGDLS and CDR2 YYNGEE. As DNA, the CDR3 is TGTGCCAGCAGCGTGTTAACAGGGTTCGCCGGGGAGCTGTTTTTT. Residues: CASSVLTGFAGELFF. The entire variable domain, with the rest obtained from reference TRBV9 and TRBJ2-2, is as follows: DSGVTQTPKHLITATGQRVTLRCSPRSGDLSVYWYQQSLDQGLQFLIQYYNGEERAKGNILERFSAQQFPDLHSELNLSSLELGDSALYFCASSVLTGFAGELFFGEGSRLTVL.

V gene TRBV24-1 combines with J gene TRBJ2-1; a possible D gene is TRBD1 (5 bases). Germline V CDR1 and CDR2: KGHDR, SFDVKD. The CDR3 is made up of 12 amino acids. Trimming removed 9 bases from V and 6 bases from J, with 11 bases in between. The CDR3 DNA is TGTGCCACCTCCAGGGTCGGCAATGAGCAGTTCTTC. This translates into CATSRVGNEQFF.

In regard to this clone: In the same sample, other DNA sequences code for this CDR3. This chain links TRBV5-1 with TRBJ2-2; D gene uncertain. Per germline, CDR1 SGHRS and CDR2 YFSETQ. The CDR3 has 13 residues. V was pared by 4 bases and J by 5 bases, with 9 bases between. The CDR3 nucleotides are TGCGCCAGCAGCGTGACTGTAACCGGGGAGCTGTTTTTT. Translated, it gives CASSVTVTGELFF.

The rearrangement uses TRBV6-2 or TRBV6-3 and TRBJ2-2, with D unresolved. This CDR3 comprises 15 residues. Trimming cost V 6 bases and J 1 base, with 12 bases left between them. CDR1 and CDR2 from the germline V gene are MNHEY and SVGEGT. CDR3 sequence reads: CASSFTGGNTGELFF. The CDR3 DNA reads TGTGCCAGCAGCTTTACCGGCGGGAACACCGGGGAGCTGTTTTTT.

Here the CDR3 DNA reads TGTGCCAGCAGACCGACAGGGGGCTCCTACGAGCAGTACTTC. This sequence encodes CASRPTGGSYEQYF. V usage is TRBV6-6 and J usage is TRBJ2-7, with 9 bases that match TRBD1. The CDR3 is 14 residues long. The trim removed 6 bases at V and 0 bases at J, leaving 3 bases unmatched. The germline CDR1 and CDR2 sequences are MNHNY and SVGAGI (reference sequence).

The CDR3 bases are TGTGCCAGCAGTTCCCGACTAGCGAGAGCAGATACGCAGTATTTT. Translated, it gives CASSSRLARADTQYF. The V call is TRBV27, the J call TRBJ2-3; TRBD2 matches 8 bases. V lost 4 bases to trimming and J lost 4 bases; unmatched junction nucleotides: 7. There are 15 residues in the CDR3. Germline V gene lookup returns CDR1 MNHEY and CDR2 SMNVEV (reference sequence).

The CDR3 protein is CASSPPGQGVRNEQFF. DNA of the CDR3: TGTGCCAGCAGCCCGCCGGGACAGGGTGTTCGGAATGAGCAGTTCTTC. The J gene is TRBJ2-1, the V gene TRBV9; 9 bases fit TRBD1. The CDR3 has 16 amino acids. Germline CDR1 SGDLS, CDR2 YYNGEE. Trimming took 4 bases from V and 7 from J; bases not matched to a gene: 12.

The J gene is TRBJ2-3, the V gene TRBV28; TRBD2 matches at 11 bases. With V trimmed by 6 bases and J by 6 bases, 11 bases remained unmatched. Germline V gene sequence: CDR1 MDHEN, CDR2 SYDVKM. The CDR3 has 16 residues. The CDR3: CASSSPLAGGRDTQYF. Written as DNA, the CDR3 is TGTGCCAGCAGCTCCCCCCTAGCGGGAGGTAGGGATACGCAGTATTTT.

This sequence joins TRBV30 and TRBJ1-4; TRBD1 matches at 7 bases. The CDR3 runs to 14 residues. The germline V gene encodes CDR1 GTSNPN and CDR2 SVGIG (reference sequence). V dropped 3 bases and J dropped 4; count of bases not matched to a gene: 5. The CDR3 DNA reads TGTGCCTGGAGCGGGGACAGCCTTAATGAAAAACTGTTTTTT. Protein: CAWSGDSLNEKLFF.

This clone was seen a few times. V gene TRBV6-5 combines with J gene TRBJ1-4; TRBD1 might be the D (5 bases). CDR1 is MNHEY, CDR2 SVGAGI, per germline. V was trimmed by 6 bases and J by 8 bases, leaving 13 bases between them. The length of the CDR3 is 13 residues. The CDR3 here is CASSRQRGEKLFF. In nucleotides, the CDR3 is TGTGCCAGCAGCCGACAAAGGGGCGAAAAACTGTTTTTT.

DNA for the CDR3: TGTGCCAGCAGTTACGGACAGGGAGTGGAGACCCAGTACTTC. Amino acid sequence: CASSYGQGVETQYF. This sequence joins TRBV6-5 and TRBJ2-5; TRBD1 matches at 8 bases. The J segment lost 5 bases and the V segment lost 2 bases, leaving 4 bases of the junction unmatched. The germline V gene encodes CDR1 MNHEY and CDR2 SVGAGI. This CDR3 has 14 amino acids.

V and J are TRBV6-6 and TRBJ2-7; TRBD1 is a possible D gene (6 bases). The CDR3 contains 13 residues. Germline CDR1 and CDR2: MNHNY and SVGAGI (reference sequence). With 7 bases removed from V and 2 bases from J, the gap between germline ends came to 12 bases. The CDR3 spells CASTLRQAYEQYF. The CDR3 DNA follows: TGTGCCAGCACCCTACGACAGGCCTACGAGCAGTACTTC.

The J gene is TRBJ2-7, the V gene TRBV28; TRBD1 aligns across 7 bases. Trimming at V came to 4 bases and at J to 7 bases, leaving 10 bases not matched to a gene. This CDR3 spans 14 amino acids. In germline, CDR1 is MDHEN, CDR2 SYDVKM. For the CDR3, the DNA is TGTGCCAGCAGTTCTGAAAGGGGGCGGAGGGAGCAGTACTTC. This sequence encodes CASSSERGRREQYF.

The chain is built from TRBV20-1 and TRBJ2-7, with TRBD2 as a possible D gene (5 bases). V lost 0 bases to trimming and J lost 9 bases, with 9 bases between them. Germline V gives CDR1 DFQATT, CDR2 SNEGSKA (reference sequence). The CDR3 spans 11 residues. CDR3: CSARETNWQYF. DNA for the CDR3: TGCAGTGCTAGAGAGACTAATTGGCAGTACTTC.